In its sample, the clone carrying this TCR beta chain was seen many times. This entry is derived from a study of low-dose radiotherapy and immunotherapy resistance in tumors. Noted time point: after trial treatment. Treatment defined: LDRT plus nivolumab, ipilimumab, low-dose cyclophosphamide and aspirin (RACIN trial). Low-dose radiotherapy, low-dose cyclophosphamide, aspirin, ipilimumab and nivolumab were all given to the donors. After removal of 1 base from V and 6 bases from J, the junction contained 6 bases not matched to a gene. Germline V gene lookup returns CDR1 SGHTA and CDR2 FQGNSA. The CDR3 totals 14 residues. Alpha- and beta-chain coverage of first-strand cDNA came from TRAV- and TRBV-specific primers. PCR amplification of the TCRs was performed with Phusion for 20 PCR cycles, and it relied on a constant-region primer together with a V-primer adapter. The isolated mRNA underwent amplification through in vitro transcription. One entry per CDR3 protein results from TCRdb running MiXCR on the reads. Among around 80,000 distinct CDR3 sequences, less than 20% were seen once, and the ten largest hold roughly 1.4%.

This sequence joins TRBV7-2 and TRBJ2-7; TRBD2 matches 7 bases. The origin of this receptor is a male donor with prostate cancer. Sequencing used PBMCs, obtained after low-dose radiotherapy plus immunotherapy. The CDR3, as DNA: TGTGCCAGCAGCTTAGGGGCGGGAGCAGCCGAGCAGTACTTC. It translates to CASSLGAGAAEQYF.